This T cell receptor (beta chain) came from a study of blood T cell repertoires in COVID-19 (dated by TCRdb to the early 2020s). Background for the entire study: The collaborator samples originated in the United States, Italy and Spain and spanned the acute and convalescent phases of COVID-19. The material from the prospective study consisted of cDNA or gDNA derived from T cells, B-cell-depleted T cells, or PBMCs. Deeply sampled blood TCRbeta repertoires from subjects exposed to, actively infected with, or recovered from COVID-19 were included in the dataset. The repertoires were released in a freely available public database intended as a resource for research on the immune response to SARS-CoV-2. Samples were obtained from the ongoing ImmuneRACE study (first 160 participants) and from about 1,300 subjects provided by 6 global collaborators. A de-identified subject ID, COVID-19 status, age in years and sex were almost always included in the sample metadata. Where available, HLA class I and class II types were obtained from metadata supplied by the sample provider rather than from assay-based typing.

Participants in the prospective study were enrolled through a virtual design, were aged 18 to 89 years, and lived in approximately 24 United States geographic areas. In the prospective study, participants were assigned to cohorts based on the clinical history participants reported in a screening survey and a study questionnaire. In the prospective study, whole blood, serum and a nasopharyngeal or oropharyngeal swab were collected from each participant by mobile phlebotomists. Over an approximately 2-month period, participants in the prospective study had the option of providing additional blood draws and questionnaires. Before DNA extraction, blood samples from the prospective study were shipped at room temperature or frozen. TCRbeta CDR3 regions were amplified from genomic DNA by means of the immunoSEQ Assay, a bias-controlled multiplex PCR. Turning to the authors' computational methods: Within the assay, amplification of reference gene primers was used to estimate how many nucleated cells each sample contained. Sequence reads were collapsed and filtered to measure the absolute abundance of every unique TCRbeta CDR3 rearrangement. For each sample, productive Simpson clonality was calculated by taking the square root of Simpson's diversity index across productive rearrangements. The clones in this table, taken by TCRdb from immuneACCESS, are in-frame only. Not every clone is retained; where verified, under half of the shortfall comes from an unresolved V gene, and the cause of the rest is unknown. For V, J and clone size, that table is used; D and trimming come from the DNA. A total of about 270,000 clones appear in this sample, 85% to 90% of them only once. The ten largest clones capture over 4% of the sample.

Broad study findings and their caveats: How much clinical and demographic metadata was included differed by source and by participant, and the metadata was provided uncurated.

The germline V gene supplies CDR1 MDHEN and CDR2 SYDVKM. The germline ends are 22 bases apart after V is trimmed by 6 bases and J by 4 bases. The CDR3 measures 17 amino acids from cysteine to phenylalanine. The CDR3 DNA has 51 bases and is translated from base 1. This clone is a singleton in its sample. The target of this receptor is not known. No base qualities exist here, and no much larger clone lies one base off it. The rearranged segments are TRBV28 and TRBJ2-1; no D gene is confidently identified. The sequenced sample consisted of PBMCs or T cells enriched from blood (not recorded which). The sequence came from a woman in her 30s with acute COVID-19. DNA sequence: TGTGCCAGCAGCCCAACTCCTTGGGCCAGTTCGTACAATGAGCAGTTCTTC. The translation is CASSPTPWASSYNEQFF.